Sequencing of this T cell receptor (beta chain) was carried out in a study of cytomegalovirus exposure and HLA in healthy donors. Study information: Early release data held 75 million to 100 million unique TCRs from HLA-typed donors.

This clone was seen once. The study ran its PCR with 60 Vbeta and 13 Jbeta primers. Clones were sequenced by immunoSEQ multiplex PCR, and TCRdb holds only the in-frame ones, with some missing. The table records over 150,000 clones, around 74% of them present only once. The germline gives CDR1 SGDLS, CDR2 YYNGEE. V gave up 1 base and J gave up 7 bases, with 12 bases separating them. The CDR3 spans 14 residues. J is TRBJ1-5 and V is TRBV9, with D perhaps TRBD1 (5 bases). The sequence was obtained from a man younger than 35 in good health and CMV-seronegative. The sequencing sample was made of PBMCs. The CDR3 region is CASSVTSQGQPQHF. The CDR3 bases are TGTGCCAGCAGCGTAACATCCCAGGGACAGCCCCAGCATTTT.